Presented here are 3 T cell receptor beta chains from one specimen sequenced in a study of preoperative IRX-2 immunotherapy in early breast cancer. Profiling relied on immunoSEQ multiplex PCR, and the TCRdb table lists in-frame clones only, not all of them. Of just over 25,000 clones detected, more than 80% appear once; the ten largest clones hold approximately 1.4%. Treatment in this sample: preoperative locoregional IRX-2 cytokine immunotherapy. The sequenced sample was lymph node tissue, obtained after IRX-2 immunotherapy. The receptors here all came from a human donor with breast cancer.

This sequence joins TRBV28 and TRBJ1-5; no firm D call. Germline CDR1 and CDR2: MDHEN and SYDVKM. The CDR3 sequence is 16 residues long. Trimming shortened V by 8 bases and J by 3 bases, and 20 bases separated the two germline ends. CDR3 DNA: TGTGCCAGCCGTGTTGGTACTCGGGGAGACAATCAGCCCCAGCATTTT. Translation: CASRVGTRGDNQPQHF.

This chain uses TRBV19 with TRBJ1-1; possibly TRBD1 for D (5 bases). Germline V gene lookup returns CDR1 LNHDA and CDR2 SQIVND (reference sequence). The CDR3 covers 14 residues. Trimming removed 6 bases from V and 5 bases from J, with 16 bases in between. The CDR3 is CASSQMGVNTEAFF. CDR3 in DNA: TGTGCCAGTAGCCAAATGGGGGTAAATACTGAAGCTTTCTTT.

This rearrangement joins TRBV12-1 to TRBJ2-3; the D call in the table, TRBD1, was not verified against the DNA. TRBV12-1 is shown as a pseudogene. The CDR3 covers 18 residues. As DNA, the CDR3 is TGTGCCAGCAGGTCCTCCCCCAAACAGGGGTTTAGCACAGATACGCAGTATTTT. Translating it yields CASRSSPKQGFSTDTQYF.